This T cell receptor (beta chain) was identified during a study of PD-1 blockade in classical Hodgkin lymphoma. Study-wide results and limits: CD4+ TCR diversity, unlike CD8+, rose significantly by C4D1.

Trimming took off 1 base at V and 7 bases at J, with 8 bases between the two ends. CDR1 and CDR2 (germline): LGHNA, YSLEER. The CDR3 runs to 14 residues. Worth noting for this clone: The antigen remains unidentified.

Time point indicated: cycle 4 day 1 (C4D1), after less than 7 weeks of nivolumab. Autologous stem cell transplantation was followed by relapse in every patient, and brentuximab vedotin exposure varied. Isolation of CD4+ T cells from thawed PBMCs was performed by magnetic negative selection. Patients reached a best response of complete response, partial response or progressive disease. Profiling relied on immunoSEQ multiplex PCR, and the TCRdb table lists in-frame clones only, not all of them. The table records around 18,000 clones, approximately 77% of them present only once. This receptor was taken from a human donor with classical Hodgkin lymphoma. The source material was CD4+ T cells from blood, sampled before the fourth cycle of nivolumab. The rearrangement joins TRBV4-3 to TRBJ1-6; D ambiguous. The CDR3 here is CASSQADGNSPLHF. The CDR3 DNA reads TGCGCCAGCAGCCAAGCGGACGGCAATTCACCCCTCCACTTT.